A selection of T cell receptor beta chains follows, all from one sample in a study of cytomegalovirus exposure and HLA in healthy donors. Profiling relied on immunoSEQ multiplex PCR, and the TCRdb table lists in-frame clones only, not all of them. The data show approximately 140,000 clones, approximately 86% seen once. Sequencing was done on a sample of PBMCs. Receptors were obtained from a boy aged 10-17 years in good health and CMV-seronegative. Both conserved end residues are part of each CDR3. The D gene is left open where the match is weak. Clone size is given for some rows only: seen once, a few or many times, or a class if the clone is expanded.

15	-	TRBJ1-5	-	TRBV10-3	TGTGCCATCAGTGAAGGAGAACATAGCAATCAGCCCCAGCATTTT	CAISEGEHSNQPQHF
11	-	TRBJ1-2	-	TRBV7-5	TGTGTCAGAAGCTGGCGGGGGCTAGGGTCCTTC	CVRSWRGLGSF
18	-	TRBJ1-5	-	TRBV7-6	TGTGCCAGCAGCCTCTTTTTAAGAAGGGGGGGGGACAATCAGCCCCAGCATTTT	CASSLFLRRGGDNQPQHF
14	-	TRBJ1-5	few	TRBV19	TGTGCCAGTAGTATAGGGGGAGGGGGTCAGCCCCAGCATTTT	CASSIGGGGQPQHF
14	TRBD1	TRBJ1-4	-	TRBV4-2	TGTGCCAGCAGCGCTCGACAGGGGTGGGAAAAACTGTTTTTT	CASSARQGWEKLFF
15	-	TRBJ1-1	-	TRBV9	TGTGCCAGCAGCGTAGTCCCAGGGGCCGAGGCTGAAGCTTTCTTT	CASSVVPGAEAEAFF
13	-	TRBJ1-2	-	TRBV30	TGTGCCTGGAGTGTTTCAGGGAATTATGGCTACACCTTC	CAWSVSGNYGYTF
14	-	TRBJ1-2	-	TRBV14	TGTGCCAGCAGCCAAGAGGGACATAACTATGGCTACACCTTC	CASSQEGHNYGYTF
14	TRBD2	TRBJ2-1	-	TRBV4-2	TGTGCCAGCAGCCCACTAGCGGGAGACAATGAGCAGTTCTTC	CASSPLAGDNEQFF
14	-	TRBJ2-7	few	TRBV27	TGTGCCAGCAGTTGGGGCCGGTCATCCTACGAGCAGTACTTC	CASSWGRSSYEQYF
11	-	TRBJ2-7	-	TRBV11-2	TGTGCCAGCAGCGGTAGCTACGAGCAGTACTTC	CASSGSYEQYF
16	TRBD1	TRBJ2-1	-	TRBV5-4	TGTGCCAGCAGCCGGCGGGACAGGGCGGGTGGAAATGAGCAGTTCTTC	CASSRRDRAGGNEQFF
18	TRBD1	TRBJ1-5	-	TRBV19	TGTGCCAGTAGTACTCATCCGACAGGGGGCAGTGGCAATCAGCCCCAGCATTTT	CASSTHPTGGSGNQPQHF
12	TRBD2	TRBJ2-7	few	TRBV25-1	TGTGCCAGCAGTCGGGCGGGAGTAGAGCAGTACTTC	CASSRAGVEQYF